This entry lists 26 T cell receptor beta chains sequenced from one sample in a study of blood T cell repertoires in COVID-19. Measured with immunoSEQ multiplex PCR; TCRdb has only the in-frame clones, and not every one. The data hold more than 400,000 clones, with roughly 88% observed a single time. Sequencing was performed on PBMCs or T cells enriched from blood (not recorded which). These TCRs come from a man aged 18 to 30 who had recovered from COVID-19.

J is TRBJ1-6 and V is TRBV4-1; 10 nucleotides align to TRBD1. The CDR3 extends over 15 amino acids. Germline V lookup: CDR1 MGHRA, CDR2 YSYEKL. The ends lost 3 bases at V and 9 bases at J; junction bases unmatched: 5. CDR3 bases: TGCGCCAGCAGCCAGGACAGGGGGTGGACTTCACCCCTCCACTTT. Translation gives CASSQDRGWTSPLHF.

This chain connects TRBV6-6 to TRBJ2-1; D is perhaps TRBD1 (7 bases). CDR1 and CDR2 from the germline V gene are MNHNY and SVGAGI (reference sequence). Trimming removed 2 bases at V and 6 bases at J, with 14 bases between. This CDR3 region has 15 residues. This CDR3 is CASSYPGGWPNEQFF. In DNA form, the CDR3 reads TGTGCCAGCAGTTACCCAGGGGGGTGGCCCAATGAGCAGTTCTTC.

The chain is built from TRBV6-5 and TRBJ1-1; perhaps TRBD1 as D (6 bases). Germline assignment: CDR1 MNHEY and CDR2 SVGAGI. V lost 6 bases and J lost 8, with 16 bases in between. The CDR3 is made up of 13 amino acids. In nucleotides, the CDR3 is TGTGCCAGCAGACGGGACATAAGGGGGGAAGCTTTCTTT. It yields the protein CASRRDIRGEAFF.

This CDR3 reads CASSQGGKPYEQYF. DNA for the CDR3: TGTGCCAGCAGCCAGGGCGGGAAACCGTACGAGCAGTACTTC. This chain connects TRBV3-1 (or the pseudogene TRBV3-2) to TRBJ2-7; perhaps TRBD2 as D (6 bases). Trimming stripped 3 bases from V and 4 bases from J, with 13 bases between. Germline assignment: CDR1 LGHDT and CDR2 YNNKEL (reference sequence). The CDR3 is 14 amino acids.

The rearrangement joins TRBV5-1 to TRBJ1-1, with D perhaps TRBD1 (6 bases). This CDR3 region has 15 residues. Trimming cost V 4 bases and J 0 bases, with 13 bases left between them. Germline values: CDR1 SGHRS, CDR2 YFSETQ. The CDR3 nucleotides read TGCGCCAGCAGCCCCGAGGGGGTTTTGAACACTGAAGCTTTCTTT. Its protein product is CASSPEGVLNTEAFF.

V is TRBV10-3 and J is TRBJ2-2; TRBD1 agrees at 7 bases. CDR1 is ENHRY and CDR2 is SYGVKD in the germline V gene. V lost 6 bases, J lost 5 bases, and 12 bases stayed unmatched. This CDR3 is 16 amino acids long. The CDR3 nucleotides are TGTGCCATCAGCGAAGTAACAGGGGAGAGTACCGGGGAGCTGTTTTTT. It codes for CAISEVTGESTGELFF.

The rearrangement links TRBV5-1 to TRBJ2-6; TRBD1 matches at 7 bases. Germline lookup yields CDR1 SGHRS and CDR2 YFSETQ. V lost 2 bases to trimming and J lost 4 bases; unmatched junction nucleotides: 3. The CDR3 loop spans 15 amino acids. CDR3 sequence (DNA): TGCGCCAGCAGCTTTAGGGGGCAAGGGGCCAACGTCCTGACTTTC. Translated: CASSFRGQGANVLTF.

The genes are TRBV5-8 and TRBJ2-1; 9 bases match TRBD1. The V gene end was trimmed by 4 bases and the J gene end by 6 bases; junction bases not matched to a gene: 11. CDR1 is SGHTS and CDR2 is YDEGEE in the germline V gene. The CDR3 runs to 16 residues. In nucleotides, the CDR3 is TGTGCCAGCAGCACACCGGGACAGGGTCTTTTCAATGAGCAGTTCTTC. This sequence encodes CASSTPGQGLFNEQFF.

This clone was counted once. The rearrangement uses TRBV11-2 and TRBJ1-3; D gene uncertain. This CDR3 has 16 amino acids. Germline V gene sequence: CDR1 SGHAT, CDR2 FQNNGV. The V and J ends lost 0 bases and 0 bases respectively, with 9 bases between them. Here the CDR3 DNA reads TGTGCCAGCAGCTTAGATAGATTCTTCTCTGGAAACACCATATATTTT. Protein sequence: CASSLDRFFSGNTIYF. The variable domain in full, completed from reference TRBV11-2 and TRBJ1-3, reads EAGVAQSPRYKIIEKRQSVAFWCNPISGHATLYWYQQILGQGPKLLIQFQNNGVVDDSQLPKDRFSAERLKGVDSTLKIQPAKLEDSAVYLCASSLDRFFSGNTIYFGEGSWLTVV.

This sequence joins TRBV14 and TRBJ2-1, with 10 bases that match TRBD1. The CDR3 extends over 15 amino acids. V lost 4 bases and J lost 9; bases outside the gene matches: 9. CDR1 and CDR2 (germline): SGHDN, FVKESK. CDR3 in amino acids: CASSPDRGRVGEQFF. The CDR3 bases are TGTGCCAGCAGCCCTGACAGGGGGCGGGTAGGTGAGCAGTTCTTC.

The chain couples TRBV28 to TRBJ1-4, with D possibly TRBD1 on 5 matching bases. Germline V gives CDR1 MDHEN, CDR2 SYDVKM. V lost 4 bases and J 7 bases, leaving 13 bases between the germline ends. The CDR3 length is 14 residues. The CDR3 nucleotides are TGTGCCAGCAGTTCCAGGGTGCATGTTGAAAAACTGTTTTTT. Residues: CASSSRVHVEKLFF.

The rearrangement links TRBV4-2 to TRBJ2-1; 7 bases are shared with TRBD1. The CDR3 contains 14 residues. Germline CDR1 reads LGHNA; CDR2 reads YNFKEQ. The ends lost 4 bases at V and 4 bases at J; junction bases unmatched: 4. DNA of the CDR3: TGTGCCAGCAGCCGGGACAGCGGATACAATGAGCAGTTCTTC. It specifies CASSRDSGYNEQFF.

This clone appeared a few times. V usage is TRBV6-5 and J usage is TRBJ1-3; TRBD1 aligns across 8 bases. The length of the CDR3 is 13 residues. Germline V gene sequence: CDR1 MNHEY, CDR2 SVGAGI. V lost 7 bases, J lost 6 bases, and 5 bases stayed unmatched. DNA of the CDR3: TGTGCCAGCATAGGACAGGGCGAAAACACCATATATTTT. Translated: CASIGQGENTIYF.

The genes are TRBV28 and TRBJ2-7; D is unresolved. There are 12 residues in the CDR3. V was trimmed by 3 bases and J by 3 bases, leaving 6 bases between them. In germline, CDR1 is MDHEN, CDR2 SYDVKM. CDR3 nucleotide sequence: TGTGCCAGCAGTTTGGGCCACTACGAGCAGTACTTC. As protein: CASSLGHYEQYF. The whole variable domain, filled in from reference TRBV28 and TRBJ2-7, reads DVKVTQSSRYLVKRTGEKVFLECVQDMDHENMFWYRQDPGLGLRLIYFSYDVKMKEKGDIPEGYSVSREKKERFSLILESASTNQTSMYLCASSLGHYEQYFGPGTRLTVT.

This clone was recorded a few times. The sample holds other DNA sequences that translate to the same CDR3. The V gene is TRBV7-9, the J gene TRBJ2-2; TRBD1 is a possible D gene (6 bases). Germline lookup yields CDR1 SEHNR and CDR2 FQNEAQ (reference sequence). The CDR3 sequence is 14 residues long. V gave up 3 bases and J gave up 2 bases, with 7 bases separating them. CDR3 loop: CASSLDRNTGELFF. The CDR3 DNA follows: TGTGCCAGCAGCTTGGACAGAAACACCGGGGAGCTGTTTTTT.

CDR3 nucleotides: TGCGCCAGCAGCTTGACAGGGGCCGCCTCTGGAAACACCATATATTTT. The encoded protein is CASSLTGAASGNTIYF. The V call is TRBV5-1, the J call TRBJ1-3; 7 bases fit TRBD1. With 1 base clipped from V and 0 bases from J, the junction kept 4 bases outside the gene matches. This CDR3 comprises 16 residues. Germline loops: CDR1 SGHRS, CDR2 YFSETQ.

V gene TRBV12-5 combines with J gene TRBJ2-1; D is uncertain. The CDR3 totals 16 residues. Looked up from germline, CDR1 is LGHNT and CDR2 is FRNRAP. V dropped 0 bases and J dropped 7 bases, with 16 bases sitting between them. The CDR3 protein is CASGLVLGGPPNEQFF. CDR3 DNA sequence: TGTGCTAGTGGTTTGGTACTTGGTGGGCCTCCTAATGAGCAGTTCTTC.

The rearrangement uses TRBV5-5 and TRBJ2-1, with 7 bases lining up with TRBD1. CDR3 size: 15 residues. Germline CDR1 reads SGHKS; CDR2 reads YYEKEE (reference sequence). V was pared by 0 bases and J by 1 base, with 1 base of the junction left unmatched. CDR3 sequence reads: CASSLEQGSYNEQFF. The DNA for the CDR3 is TGTGCCAGCAGCTTGGAACAGGGGTCCTACAATGAGCAGTTCTTC.

This clone is a singleton in its sample. V is TRBV28 and J is TRBJ2-1, with TRBD2 matching 10 bases. CDR1 is MDHEN, CDR2 SYDVKM, per germline. The J segment lost 5 bases and the V segment lost 6 bases, leaving 4 bases of the junction unmatched. The CDR3 covers 14 residues. The CDR3 spells CASRKGLADNEQFF. As DNA, the CDR3 is TGTGCCAGCAGGAAAGGACTAGCGGACAATGAGCAGTTCTTC.

Notes on this clone: The same CDR3 is also encoded by other DNA sequences in this sample. The chain employs TRBV6-5 and TRBJ1-1; D might be TRBD1 (5 bases). Per germline, CDR1 MNHEY and CDR2 SVGAGI. The CDR3 contains 14 residues. V was cut by 2 bases and J by 2 bases, with 9 bases left in between. This chain's CDR3 is CASSYGGTNTEAFF. The CDR3 coding sequence is TGTGCCAGCAGTTACGGGGGGACTAACACTGAAGCTTTCTTT.

The CDR3 reads CASSSSTPSVAQPQHF. CDR3 nucleotide sequence: TGTGCCAGCAGTTCCTCGACCCCGAGCGTCGCCCAGCCCCAGCATTTT. J is TRBJ1-5 and V is TRBV6-2 or TRBV6-3; no firm D call. Germline values: CDR1 MNHEY, CDR2 SVGEGT. V was cut by 4 bases and J by 7 bases, with 20 bases left in between. The CDR3 has 16 residues.

The chain carries TRBV28 and TRBJ1-6; D not resolved. The V and J ends lost 2 bases and 9 bases respectively, with 11 bases between them. CDR3 length: 14 residues. Germline V gene sequence: CDR1 MDHEN, CDR2 SYDVKM. The CDR3 here is CASSLDQATSPLHF. The CDR3 DNA sequence: TGTGCCAGCAGTTTAGACCAGGCGACTTCACCCCTCCACTTT.

The CDR3 loop reads CASRDRGGYEPEAFF. The CDR3 DNA follows: TGTGCCAGCAGGGACAGGGGAGGATATGAACCTGAAGCTTTCTTT. J is TRBJ1-1 and V is TRBV2; 9 bases agree with TRBD1. This CDR3 is 15 amino acids long. The germline V gene encodes CDR1 SNHLY and CDR2 FYNNEI. J lost 6 bases, V lost 6 bases, and 11 bases had no gene match. The entire variable domain, with the rest obtained from reference TRBV2 and TRBJ1-1, is as follows: EPEVTQTPSHQVTQMGQEVILRCVPISNHLYFYWYRQILGQKVEFLVSFYNNEISEKSEIFDDQFSVERPDGSNFTLKIRSTKLEDSAMYFCASRDRGGYEPEAFFGQGTRLTVV.

The chain carries TRBV30 and TRBJ1-5; 12 positions match TRBD1. V shed 4 bases and J 4 bases; nucleotides not matched to a gene: 8. CDR3 length: 16 amino acids. Germline V lookup: CDR1 GTSNPN, CDR2 SVGIG (reference sequence). CDR3 residues: CAWNDGTGGGNQPQHF. The CDR3 region has the DNA TGTGCCTGGAACGACGGGACAGGGGGCGGGAATCAGCCCCAGCATTTT.

The rearrangement uses TRBV15 and TRBJ1-5; 9 bases line up with TRBD1. The CDR3 length is 15 residues. In germline, CDR1 is LNHNV, CDR2 YYDKDF (reference sequence). J gave up 4 bases and V 3 bases, and 4 bases lay outside the gene matches. CDR3 residues: CATSSGQGRNQPQHF. CDR3 coding DNA: TGTGCCACCAGCAGCGGACAGGGGCGGAATCAGCCCCAGCATTTT.

The chain joins TRBV5-4 to TRBJ1-1; the match to TRBD1 covers 9 bases. The ends lost 4 bases at V and 1 base at J; junction bases unmatched: 11. Germline V gene sequence: CDR1 SGHNT, CDR2 YYREEE (reference sequence). The CDR3 is 17 amino acids. The CDR3 bases are TGTGCCAGCAGCCTCCCCGACAGGGGGGTAAGGAACACTGAAGCTTTCTTT. This translates into CASSLPDRGVRNTEAFF.